This T cell receptor (beta chain) was identified during a study of blood T cell repertoires in COVID-19. Whole-study context: Specimens from acute and convalescent COVID-19 originated in the United States, Italy and Spain. Sample material is recorded as cDNA or gDNA derived from T cells, B-cell-depleted T cells, or PBMCs.

CDR1 and CDR2 (germline): LGHNA, YSLEER. CDR3 length: 14 amino acids. Turning to this clone: Compared with germline, one end of the junction differs, possibly owing to a read error.

In the original processing: Scientists estimated how many nucleated cells there were by amplifying reference gene primers. TCRdb's copy holds only in-frame clones and misses some; the assay was immunoSEQ multiplex PCR. The V and J calls and clone size were taken over from that table, and D and trimming were inferred from the DNA. Among 40,000 or so clones listed, 87% were seen once. The genes are TRBV4-3 and TRBJ2-1; 8 nucleotides match TRBD2. The sample taken for sequencing was peripheral blood. This TCR was recovered from a man aged 60-69 years with COVID-19, enrolled during active disease. CDR3 DNA: TGCGCCAGCAGCAAAGAGTTGGCGGGAGGTGAGCAGTTCTTC. Translation gives CASSKELAGGEQFF.